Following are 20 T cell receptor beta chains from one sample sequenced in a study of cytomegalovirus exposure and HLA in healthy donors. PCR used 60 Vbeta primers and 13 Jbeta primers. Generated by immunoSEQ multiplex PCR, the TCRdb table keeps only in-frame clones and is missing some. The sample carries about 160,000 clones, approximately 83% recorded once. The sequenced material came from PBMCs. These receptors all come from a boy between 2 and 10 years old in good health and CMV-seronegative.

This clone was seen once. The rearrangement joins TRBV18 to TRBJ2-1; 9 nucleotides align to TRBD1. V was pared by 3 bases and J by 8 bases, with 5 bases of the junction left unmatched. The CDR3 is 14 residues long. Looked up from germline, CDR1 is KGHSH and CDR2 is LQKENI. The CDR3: CASSPGQGRHEQFF. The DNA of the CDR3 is TGTGCCAGCTCACCGGGACAGGGACGGCATGAGCAGTTCTTC.

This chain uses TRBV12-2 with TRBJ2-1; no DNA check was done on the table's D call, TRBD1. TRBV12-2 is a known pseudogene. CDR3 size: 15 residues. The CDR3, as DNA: TGTGCAAGTCGCTTAGCCCCGGACAGGAACAATGAGCAGTTCTTC. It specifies CASRLAPDRNNEQFF.

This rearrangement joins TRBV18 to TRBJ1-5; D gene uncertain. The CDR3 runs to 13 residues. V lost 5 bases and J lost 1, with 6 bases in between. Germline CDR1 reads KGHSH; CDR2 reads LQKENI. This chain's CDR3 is CASSTKSNQPQHF. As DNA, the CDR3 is TGTGCCAGCTCAACTAAAAGCAATCAGCCCCAGCATTTT.

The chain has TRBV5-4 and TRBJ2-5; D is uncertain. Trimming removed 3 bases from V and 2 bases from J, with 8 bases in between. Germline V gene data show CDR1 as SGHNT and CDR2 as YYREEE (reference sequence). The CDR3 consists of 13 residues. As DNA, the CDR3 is TGTGCCAGCAGCTCCATTCAGCAAGAGACCCAGTACTTC. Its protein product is CASSSIQQETQYF.

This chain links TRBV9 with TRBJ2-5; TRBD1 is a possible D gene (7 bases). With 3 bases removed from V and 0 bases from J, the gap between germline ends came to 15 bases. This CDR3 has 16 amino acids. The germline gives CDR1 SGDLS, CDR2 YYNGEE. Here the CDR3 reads CASSAGGLDYQETQYF. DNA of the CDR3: TGTGCCAGCAGCGCAGGGGGACTCGATTACCAAGAGACCCAGTACTTC.

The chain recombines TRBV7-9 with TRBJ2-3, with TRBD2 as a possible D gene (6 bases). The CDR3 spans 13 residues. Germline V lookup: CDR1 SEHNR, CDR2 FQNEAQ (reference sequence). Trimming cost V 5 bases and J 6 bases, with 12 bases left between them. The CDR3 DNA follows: TGTGCCAGCAGCACAGCGGGTTCGGATACGCAGTATTTT. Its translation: CASSTAGSDTQYF.

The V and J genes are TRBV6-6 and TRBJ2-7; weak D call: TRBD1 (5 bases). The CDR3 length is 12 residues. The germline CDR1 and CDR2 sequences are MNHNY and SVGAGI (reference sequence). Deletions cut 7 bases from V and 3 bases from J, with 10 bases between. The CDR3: CASTGQVYEQYF. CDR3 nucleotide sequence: TGTGCCAGCACCGGACAAGTCTACGAGCAGTACTTC.

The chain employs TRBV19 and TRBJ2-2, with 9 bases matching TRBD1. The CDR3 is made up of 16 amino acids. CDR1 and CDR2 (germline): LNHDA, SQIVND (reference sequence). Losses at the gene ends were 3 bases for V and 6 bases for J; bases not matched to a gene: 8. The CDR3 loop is CASSIGGQGGSGELFF. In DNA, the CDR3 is TGTGCCAGTAGTATCGGGGGACAGGGCGGTTCCGGGGAGCTGTTTTTT. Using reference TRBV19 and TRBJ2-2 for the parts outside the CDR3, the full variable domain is DGGITQSPKYLFRKEGQNVTLSCEQNLNHDAMYWYRQDPGQGLRLIYYSQIVNDFQKGDIAEGYSVSREKKESFPLTVTSAQKNPTAFYLCASSIGGQGGSGELFFGEGSRLTVL.

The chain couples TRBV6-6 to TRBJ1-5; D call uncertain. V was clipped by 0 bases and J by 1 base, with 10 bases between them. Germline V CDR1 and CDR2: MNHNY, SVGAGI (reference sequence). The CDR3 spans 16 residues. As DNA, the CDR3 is TGTGCCAGCAGTTACTCGAGAGGGAACAGCAATCAGCCCCAGCATTTT. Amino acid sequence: CASSYSRGNSNQPQHF.

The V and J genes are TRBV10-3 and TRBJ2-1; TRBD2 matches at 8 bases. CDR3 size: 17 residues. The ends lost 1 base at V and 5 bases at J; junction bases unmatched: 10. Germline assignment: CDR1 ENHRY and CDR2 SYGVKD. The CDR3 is CAISELAGGLLDNEQFF. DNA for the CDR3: TGTGCCATCAGTGAGTTGGCGGGGGGCCTATTAGACAATGAGCAGTTCTTC.

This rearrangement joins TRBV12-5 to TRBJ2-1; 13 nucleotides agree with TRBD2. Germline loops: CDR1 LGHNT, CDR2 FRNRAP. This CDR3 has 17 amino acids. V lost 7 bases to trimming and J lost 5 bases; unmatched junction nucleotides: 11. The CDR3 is CASAPKGLAGTNNEQFF. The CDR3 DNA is TGTGCTAGTGCCCCTAAGGGACTAGCGGGGACTAACAATGAGCAGTTCTTC.

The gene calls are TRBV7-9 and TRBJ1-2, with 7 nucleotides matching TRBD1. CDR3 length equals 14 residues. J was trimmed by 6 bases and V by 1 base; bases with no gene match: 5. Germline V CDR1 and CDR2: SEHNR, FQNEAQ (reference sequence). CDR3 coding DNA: TGTGCCAGCAGCTTAGGACAGGGAACCGATGGCTACACCTTC. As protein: CASSLGQGTDGYTF. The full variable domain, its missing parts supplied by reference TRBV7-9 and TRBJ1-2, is DTGVSQNPRHKITKRGQNVTFRCDPISEHNRLYWYRQTLGQGPEFLTYFQNEAQLEKSRLLSDRFSAERPKGSFSTLEIQRTEQGDSAMYLCASSLGQGTDGYTFGSGTRLTVV.

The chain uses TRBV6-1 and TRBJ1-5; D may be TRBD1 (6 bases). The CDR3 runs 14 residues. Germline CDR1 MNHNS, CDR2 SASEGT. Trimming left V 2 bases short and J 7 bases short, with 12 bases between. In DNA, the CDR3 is TGTGCCAGCAGTGAACCCCAGGGGAGACAGCCCCAGCATTTT. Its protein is CASSEPQGRQPQHF.

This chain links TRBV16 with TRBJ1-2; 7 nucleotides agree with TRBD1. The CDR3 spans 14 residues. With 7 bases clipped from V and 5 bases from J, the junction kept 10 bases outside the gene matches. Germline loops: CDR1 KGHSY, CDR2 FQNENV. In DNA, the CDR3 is TGTGCCAGCACCCGGACAGGAAAGTTATATGGCTACACCTTC. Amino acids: CASTRTGKLYGYTF.

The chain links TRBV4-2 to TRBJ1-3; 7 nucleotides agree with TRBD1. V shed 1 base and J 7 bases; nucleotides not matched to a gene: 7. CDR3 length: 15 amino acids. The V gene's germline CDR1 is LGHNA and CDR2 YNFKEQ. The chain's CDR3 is CASSQVGQGGNTIYF. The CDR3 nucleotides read TGTGCCAGCAGCCAAGTGGGCCAGGGGGGTAACACCATATATTTT.

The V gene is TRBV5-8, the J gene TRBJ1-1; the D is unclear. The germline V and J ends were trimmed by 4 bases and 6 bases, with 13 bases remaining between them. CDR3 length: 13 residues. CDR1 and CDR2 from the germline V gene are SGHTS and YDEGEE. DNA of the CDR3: TGTGCCAGCAGCCTACCCCCGTCGCCTGAAGCTTTCTTT. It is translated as CASSLPPSPEAFF.

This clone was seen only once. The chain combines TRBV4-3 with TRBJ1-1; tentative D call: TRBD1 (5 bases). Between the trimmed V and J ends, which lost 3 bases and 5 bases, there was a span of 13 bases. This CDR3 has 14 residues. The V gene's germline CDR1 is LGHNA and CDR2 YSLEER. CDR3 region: CASSQGGGATEAFF. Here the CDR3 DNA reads TGCGCCAGCAGCCAGGGAGGAGGGGCAACTGAAGCTTTCTTT.

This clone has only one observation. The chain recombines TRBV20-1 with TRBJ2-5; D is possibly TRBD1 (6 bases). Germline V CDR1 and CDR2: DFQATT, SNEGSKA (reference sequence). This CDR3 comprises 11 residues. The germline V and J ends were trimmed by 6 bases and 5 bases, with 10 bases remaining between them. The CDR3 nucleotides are TGCAGTGCAGGGGGTGTGGAGACCCAGTACTTC. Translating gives CSAGGVETQYF.

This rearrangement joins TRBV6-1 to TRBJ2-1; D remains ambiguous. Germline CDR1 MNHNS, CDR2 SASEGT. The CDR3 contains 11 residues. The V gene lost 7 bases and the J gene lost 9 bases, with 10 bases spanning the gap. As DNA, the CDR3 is TGTGCCAGCAACCTAGTATCTGAGCAGTTCTTC. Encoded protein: CASNLVSEQFF.

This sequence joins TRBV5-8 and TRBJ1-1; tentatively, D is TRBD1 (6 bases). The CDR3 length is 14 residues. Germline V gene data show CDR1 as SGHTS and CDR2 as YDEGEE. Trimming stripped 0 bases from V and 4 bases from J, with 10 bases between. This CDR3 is CASSLGTGTTEAFF. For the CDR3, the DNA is TGTGCCAGCAGCTTGGGAACAGGGACCACTGAAGCTTTCTTT.